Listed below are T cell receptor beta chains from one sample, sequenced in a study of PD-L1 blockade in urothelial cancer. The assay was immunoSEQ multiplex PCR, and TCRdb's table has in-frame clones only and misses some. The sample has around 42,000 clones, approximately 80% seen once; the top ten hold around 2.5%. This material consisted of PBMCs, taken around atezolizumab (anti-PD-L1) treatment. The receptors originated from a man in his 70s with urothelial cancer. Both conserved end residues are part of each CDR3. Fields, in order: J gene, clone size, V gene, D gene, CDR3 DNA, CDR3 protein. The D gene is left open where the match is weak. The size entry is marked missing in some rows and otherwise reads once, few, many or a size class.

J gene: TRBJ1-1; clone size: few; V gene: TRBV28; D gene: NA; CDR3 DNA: TGTGCCAGCAGTTTAGGACATAACACTGAAGCTTTCTTT; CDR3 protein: CASSLGHNTEAFF
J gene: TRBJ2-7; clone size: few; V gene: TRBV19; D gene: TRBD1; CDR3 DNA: TGTGCCAGTAGTACCCGGGACAGACCCGACGAGCAGTACTTC; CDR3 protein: CASSTRDRPDEQYF
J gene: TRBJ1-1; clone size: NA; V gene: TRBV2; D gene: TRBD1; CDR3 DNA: TGTGCCAGCAGACGAGACAGGGGTGGAACTGAAGCTTTCTTT; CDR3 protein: CASRRDRGGTEAFF
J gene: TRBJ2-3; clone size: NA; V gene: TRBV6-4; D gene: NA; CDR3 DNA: TGTGCCAGCAGTGAGGTACTATTCACAGATACGCAGTATTTT; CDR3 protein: CASSEVLFTDTQYF
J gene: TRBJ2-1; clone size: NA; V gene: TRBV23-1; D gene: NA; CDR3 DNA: TGCGCCAGCAGTCCCGGACAGCAAAACAATGAGCAGTTCTTC; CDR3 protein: CASSPGQQNNEQFF
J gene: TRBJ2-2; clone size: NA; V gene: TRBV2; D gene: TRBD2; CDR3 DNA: TGTGCCAGCCTAAAGCGGGAGGGGATCGGGGAGCTGTTTTTT; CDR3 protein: CASLKREGIGELFF
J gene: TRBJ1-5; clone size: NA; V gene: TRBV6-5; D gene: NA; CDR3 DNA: TGTGCCAGCAGCGGACAGCAAAATCAGCCCCAGCATTTT; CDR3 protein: CASSGQQNQPQHF
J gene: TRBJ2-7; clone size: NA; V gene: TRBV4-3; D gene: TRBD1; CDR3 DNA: TGCGCCAGCAGCCAAGACGGGACAGGGGTTTCCGAGCAGTACTTC; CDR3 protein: CASSQDGTGVSEQYF
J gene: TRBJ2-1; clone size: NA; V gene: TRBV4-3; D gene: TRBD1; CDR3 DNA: TGCGCCAGCAGCCAAGATCGGGGACAGGACAATGAGCAGTTCTTC; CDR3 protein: CASSQDRGQDNEQFF
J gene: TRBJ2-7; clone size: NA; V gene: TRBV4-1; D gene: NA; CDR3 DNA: TGCGCCAGCAGCCAAGTAGGCAGGGGAAACTACGAGCAGTACTTC; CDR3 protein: CASSQVGRGNYEQYF
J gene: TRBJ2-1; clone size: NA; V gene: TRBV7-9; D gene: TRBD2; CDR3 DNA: TGTGCCAGCAGCTTCATACTAGCGGAAGGATACAATGAGCAGTTCTTC; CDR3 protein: CASSFILAEGYNEQFF
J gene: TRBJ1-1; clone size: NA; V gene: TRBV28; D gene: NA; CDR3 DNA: TGTGCCAGCATCGGACTCGGGCCGGGTGCTTTCTTT; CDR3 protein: CASIGLGPGAFF
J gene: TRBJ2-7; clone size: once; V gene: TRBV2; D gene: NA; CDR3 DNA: TGTGCCACCTTCCCGGAGTCAGTCAGTGTAGAGCAGTACTTC; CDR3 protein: CATFPESVSVEQYF
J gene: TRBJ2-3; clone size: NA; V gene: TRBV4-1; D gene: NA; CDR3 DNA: TGCGCCAGCAGCCAACTACGGACACCTTACACAGATACGCAGTATTTT; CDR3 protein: CASSQLRTPYTDTQYF
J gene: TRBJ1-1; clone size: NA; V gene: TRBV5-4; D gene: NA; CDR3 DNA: TGTGCCAGCAGCTTCGGGAACGCTCCTGAGACTTTCTTT; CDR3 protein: CASSFGNAPETFF
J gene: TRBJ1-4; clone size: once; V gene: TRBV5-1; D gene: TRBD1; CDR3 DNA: TGCGCCAGCAGCGTGACAGGGAAAAATGAAAAACTGTTTTTT; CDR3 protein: CASSVTGKNEKLFF
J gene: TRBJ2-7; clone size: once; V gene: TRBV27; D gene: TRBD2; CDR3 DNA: TGTGCCAGCAGCCCGGGACTACCTGGCTCCTACGAGCAGTACTTC; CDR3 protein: CASSPGLPGSYEQYF
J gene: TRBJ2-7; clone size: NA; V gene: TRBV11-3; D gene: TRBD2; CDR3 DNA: TGTGCCAGCAGCCCGGGGCTAGCGGGGACCTACGAGCAGTACTTC; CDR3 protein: CASSPGLAGTYEQYF
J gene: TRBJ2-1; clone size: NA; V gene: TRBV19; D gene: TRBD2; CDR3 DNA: TGTGCCAGTAGTATTGCGGGAGTGGGATCCTACAATGAGCAGTTCTTC; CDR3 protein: CASSIAGVGSYNEQFF
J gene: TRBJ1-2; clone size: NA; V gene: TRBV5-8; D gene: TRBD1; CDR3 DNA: TGTGCCAGCAGCGGGACAGCCTATGGCTACACCTTC; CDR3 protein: CASSGTAYGYTF
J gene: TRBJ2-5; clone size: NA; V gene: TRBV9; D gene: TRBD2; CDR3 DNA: TGTGCCAGCAGCGTGGCTAGCGGGAGAGAGACCCAGTACTTC; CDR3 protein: CASSVASGRETQYF
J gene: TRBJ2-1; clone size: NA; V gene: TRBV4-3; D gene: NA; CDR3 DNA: TGCGCCAGCAGCCAACAGCTCCGGGATGAGCAGTTCTTC; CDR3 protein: CASSQQLRDEQFF
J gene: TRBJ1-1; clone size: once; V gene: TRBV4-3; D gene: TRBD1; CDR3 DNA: TGCGCCAGCAGCCGCACCGGGACAGGGACCACTGAAGCTTTCTTT; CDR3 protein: CASSRTGTGTTEAFF
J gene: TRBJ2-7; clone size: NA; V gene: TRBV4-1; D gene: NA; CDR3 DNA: TGCGCCAGCAGCCAAGATCCTGCGCGGAGCGAGCAGTACTTC; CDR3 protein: CASSQDPARSEQYF
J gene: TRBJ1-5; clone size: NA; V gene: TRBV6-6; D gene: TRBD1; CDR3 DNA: TGTGCCAGCAGCACCGGGACAGGGCTGAACAATCAGCCCCAGCATTTT; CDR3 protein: CASSTGTGLNNQPQHF
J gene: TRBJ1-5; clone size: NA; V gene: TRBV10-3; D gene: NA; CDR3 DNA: TGTGCCATCAGTGAGTCTTTGTATAGCAATCAGCCCCAGCATTTT; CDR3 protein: CAISESLYSNQPQHF